These T cell receptor beta chains were read from a single sample in a study of neurological immune-mediated disorders. Using its own MiXCR run on the 5' RACE reads, TCRdb lists one record per CDR3 protein. The sample shows about 60,000 distinct CDR3 sequences, approximately 4.4% of them seen only once. What was sequenced was PBMCs. The receptors shown here come from a man aged 45-65 years with multiple sclerosis. The CDR3 runs from the conserved cysteine through the conserved F or W. D genes are given only for firm matches. Expanded clones get a size class; other rows say once, few or many, or leave the size out.

size: many
D: .
J: TRBJ2-5
V: TRBV20-1
CDR3: CSAPSPGGETQYF
DNA: TGCAGTGCCCCGAGCCCGGGTGGCGAGACCCAGTACTTC

size: many
D: .
J: TRBJ1-5
V: TRBV21-1
CDR3: CASNKGANGQPQHF
DNA: TGTGCCAGCAACAAGGGCGCAAACGGTCAGCCCCAGCATTTT

size: many
D: .
J: TRBJ1-6
V: TRBV20-1
CDR3: CSASIIGDISPLHF
DNA: TGCAGTGCTAGCATTATAGGGGATATCTCACCCCTCCACTTT

size: many
D: .
J: TRBJ1-2
V: TRBV12-3/TRBV12-4
CDR3: CASSLAGLVGYGYTF
DNA: TGTGCCAGCAGTTTAGCGGGGTTGGTGGGCTATGGCTACACCTTC

size: .
D: TRBD2
J: TRBJ2-1
V: TRBV7-7
CDR3: CASSSGLAGREQFF
DNA: TGTGCCAGCAGCTCGGGACTAGCGGGGCGTGAGCAGTTCTTC

size: many
D: .
J: TRBJ1-1
V: TRBV13
CDR3: CASNAGGNTEAFF
DNA: TGTGCCAGCAACGCTGGCGGGAACACTGAAGCTTTCTTT

size: many
D: .
J: TRBJ1-1
V: TRBV21-1
CDR3: CASSKNFRTANTEAFF
DNA: TGTGCCAGCAGCAAAAATTTCAGGACAGCGAACACTGAAGCTTTCTTT

size: many
D: .
J: TRBJ2-4
V: TRBV5-6
CDR3: CASSRAGANIQYF
DNA: TGTGCCAGCAGCCGAGCAGGGGCTAACATTCAGTACTTC

size: many
D: .
J: TRBJ1-1
V: TRBV10-3
CDR3: CAISEARNTEAFF
DNA: TGTGCCATCAGTGAGGCCAGGAACACTGAAGCTTTCTTT

size: few
D: .
J: TRBJ2-2
V: TRBV29-1
CDR3: CSVPQGSGELFF
DNA: TGCAGCGTTCCACAGGGATCCGGGGAGCTGTTTTTT

size: many
D: TRBD1
J: TRBJ1-5
V: TRBV9
CDR3: CASSVDRGQPQHF
DNA: TGTGCCAGCAGCGTAGACAGGGGTCAGCCCCAGCATTTT

size: few
D: .
J: TRBJ1-1
V: TRBV5-1
CDR3: CASSPSQGNTEAFF
DNA: TGCGCCAGCAGCCCCAGTCAAGGGAACACTGAAGCTTTCTTT

size: many
D: TRBD1
J: TRBJ2-7
V: TRBV5-1
CDR3: CASSYGTVYEQYF
DNA: TGCGCCAGCAGCTATGGGACAGTCTACGAGCAGTACTTC

size: many
D: .
J: TRBJ1-1
V: TRBV6-6
CDR3: CASSFTGKTEAFF
DNA: TGTGCCAGCAGTTTCACAGGGAAAACTGAAGCTTTCTTT

size: many
D: TRBD1
J: TRBJ1-2
V: TRBV7-2
CDR3: CASSSSPGQGYGYTF
DNA: TGTGCCAGCAGCTCGTCTCCCGGACAGGGTTATGGCTACACCTTC

size: many
D: .
J: TRBJ2-7
V: TRBV6-1
CDR3: CASSEEEGGADEQYF
DNA: TGTGCCAGCAGTGAAGAAGAGGGGGGCGCCGACGAGCAGTACTTC

size: many
D: .
J: TRBJ2-5
V: TRBV6-5
CDR3: CASSSAGLPRTQYF
DNA: TGTGCCAGCAGTTCAGCCGGACTCCCTCGGACCCAGTACTTC

size: many
D: TRBD1
J: TRBJ2-3
V: TRBV5-1
CDR3: CASSPEGQGADTQYF
DNA: TGCGCCAGCAGCCCTGAGGGACAGGGGGCAGATACGCAGTATTTT

size: many
D: .
J: TRBJ2-3
V: TRBV15
CDR3: CATSRANGGPDTQYF
DNA: TGTGCCACCAGCAGAGCGAATGGAGGCCCAGATACGCAGTATTTT

size: many
D: TRBD2
J: TRBJ2-3
V: TRBV20-1
CDR3: CSARLPPAGARTDTQYF
DNA: TGCAGTGCTAGATTACCACCAGCGGGAGCCCGCACAGATACGCAGTATTTT

size: .
D: .
J: TRBJ1-5
V: TRBV6-1
CDR3: CASSLNPQGLGQPQNF
DNA: TGTGCCAGCAGTCTCAATCCGCAGGGCCTCGGGCAGCCCCAGAATTTT

size: few
D: .
J: TRBJ2-6
V: TRBV15
CDR3: CATSSGTSRAKVLTF
DNA: TGTGCCACCAGCTCAGGGACATCGCGGGCCAAAGTCCTGACTTTC

size: .
D: .
J: TRBJ1-2
V: TRBV10-3
CDR3: CAISGPERSYGYTF
DNA: TGTGCCATCAGTGGGCCGGAAAGAAGCTATGGCTACACCTTC

size: many
D: .
J: TRBJ2-2
V: TRBV20-1
CDR3: CSALGGNTGELFF
DNA: TGCAGTGCCCTAGGCGGGAACACCGGGGAGCTGTTTTTT

size: many
D: .
J: TRBJ2-3
V: TRBV27
CDR3: CASSLTVGATDTQYF
DNA: TGTGCCAGCAGTTTAACCGTCGGAGCCACAGATACGCAGTATTTT

size: .
D: .
J: TRBJ2-7
V: TRBV15
CDR3: CATSRNKRTLDEQYF
DNA: TGTGCCACCAGCAGAAACAAGCGGACCCTTGATGAGCAGTACTTC

size: many
D: TRBD1
J: TRBJ2-5
V: TRBV7-9
CDR3: CASSLADREETQYF
DNA: TGTGCCAGCAGCTTAGCGGACAGGGAAGAGACCCAGTACTTC

size: few
D: .
J: TRBJ1-3
V: TRBV15
CDR3: CATSRDGAGGDTIYF
DNA: TGTGCCACCAGCAGAGATGGGGCAGGAGGAGACACCATATATTTT

size: many
D: TRBD1
J: TRBJ2-7
V: TRBV28
CDR3: CASSASGTGAYEQYF
DNA: TGTGCCAGCAGTGCCTCCGGGACAGGTGCCTACGAGCAGTACTTC

size: many
D: .
J: TRBJ2-1
V: TRBV28
CDR3: CATRLDPYNEQFF
DNA: TGTGCCACACGACTAGACCCATACAATGAGCAGTTCTTC

size: many
D: .
J: TRBJ1-4
V: TRBV27
CDR3: CASSWSATNEKLFF
DNA: TGTGCCAGCAGTTGGAGTGCAACTAATGAAAAACTGTTTTTT

size: many
D: TRBD2
J: TRBJ2-1
V: TRBV20-1
CDR3: CSARAGVAGYNEQFF
DNA: TGCAGTGCTAGAGCTGGGGTAGCGGGATACAATGAGCAGTTCTTC

size: few
D: .
J: TRBJ2-5
V: TRBV7-9
CDR3: CASSTDSHQETQYF
DNA: TGTGCCAGCAGCACCGACTCCCACCAAGAGACCCAGTACTTC

size: many
D: .
J: TRBJ1-6
V: TRBV7-8
CDR3: CASTMRQVSNSPLHF
DNA: TGTGCCAGCACCATGCGACAGGTGTCTAATTCACCCCTCCACTTT

size: many
D: TRBD2
J: TRBJ2-1
V: TRBV4-1
CDR3: CASKHRTSVQDEQFF
DNA: TGCGCCAGCAAACACCGGACTAGCGTACAGGATGAGCAGTTCTTC

size: many
D: .
J: TRBJ1-1
V: TRBV5-5
CDR3: CASSLLPGLSRTEAFF
DNA: TGTGCCAGCAGCTTGCTTCCAGGGCTCTCGCGTACTGAAGCTTTCTTT

size: .
D: .
J: TRBJ2-7
V: TRBV29-1
CDR3: CSVDRSGDEQYF
DNA: TGCAGCGTTGATAGGTCAGGGGACGAGCAGTACTTC

size: many
D: TRBD2
J: TRBJ2-1
V: TRBV4-1
CDR3: CASSLGLAGGFLDEQFF
DNA: TGCGCCAGCAGCCTGGGACTAGCGGGAGGCTTTCTCGATGAGCAGTTCTTC

size: many
D: .
J: TRBJ1-5
V: TRBV3-1
CDR3: CASSQDRSVGQPQNF
DNA: TGTGCCAGCAGCCAAGACCGGTCAGTAGGGCAGCCCCAGAATTTT

size: few
D: .
J: TRBJ2-7
V: TRBV27
CDR3: CASSFGRNPYEQYF
DNA: TGTGCCAGCAGTTTCGGCAGGAACCCCTACGAGCAGTACTTC

size: few
D: .
J: TRBJ1-5
V: TRBV12-3/TRBV12-4
CDR3: CASSLYSNQPQHF
DNA: TGTGCCAGCAGTTTGTATAGCAATCAGCCCCAGCATTTT

size: many
D: TRBD2
J: TRBJ2-1
V: TRBV5-1
CDR3: CASSFGLAGNEQFF
DNA: TGCGCCAGCAGCTTTGGACTAGCGGGGAATGAGCAGTTCTTC

size: few
D: TRBD1
J: TRBJ1-6
V: TRBV9
CDR3: CASSGDRVYSPLHF
DNA: TGTGCCAGCAGCGGCGACAGGGTTTATTCACCCCTCCACTTT

size: many
D: TRBD2
J: TRBJ2-2
V: TRBV4-2
CDR3: CASSHLGLANTGELFF
DNA: TGTGCCAGCAGCCACCTGGGACTAGCCAACACCGGGGAGCTGTTTTTT

size: few
D: .
J: TRBJ1-1
V: TRBV6-5
CDR3: CASRQQGFAFF
DNA: TGTGCCAGCAGACAACAGGGTTTTGCTTTCTTT

size: many
D: .
J: TRBJ2-7
V: TRBV6-1
CDR3: CASSTRTDAYEQYF
DNA: TGTGCCAGCAGTACCCGGACAGATGCCTACGAGCAGTACTTC

size: many
D: .
J: TRBJ2-7
V: TRBV7-9
CDR3: CASSLHDTGAYEQYF
DNA: TGTGCCAGCAGCTTACATGACACGGGCGCCTACGAGCAGTACTTC

size: many
D: .
J: TRBJ1-1
V: TRBV4-1
CDR3: CASSHRLGRTPRPEAFF
DNA: TGCGCCAGCAGCCATCGCTTAGGCAGGACCCCTCGGCCTGAAGCTTTCTTT

size: .
D: .
J: TRBJ2-7
V: TRBV18
CDR3: CASSPPRVAYEQYF
DNA: TGTGCCAGCTCCCCGCCTAGAGTCGCCTACGAGCAGTACTTC

size: many
D: TRBD1
J: TRBJ2-1
V: TRBV29-1
CDR3: CSVEGAGGGLPSSYNEQFF
DNA: TGCAGCGTTGAGGGGGCAGGGGGCGGGCTCCCGAGCTCCTACAATGAGCAGTTCTTC

size: few
D: .
J: TRBJ2-1
V: TRBV18
CDR3: CASSPQGNDNEQFF
DNA: TGTGCCAGCTCACCCCAGGGGAACGACAATGAGCAGTTCTTC

size: few
D: .
J: TRBJ1-2
V: TRBV12-3/TRBV12-4
CDR3: CASSFRGGNYGYTF
DNA: TGTGCCAGCAGTTTCCGTGGGGGAAACTATGGCTACACCTTC

size: few
D: TRBD2
J: TRBJ2-3
V: TRBV20-1
CDR3: CSARDTGLAGGKGRTDTQYF
DNA: TGCAGTGCTAGAGATACAGGACTAGCGGGAGGGAAGGGTCGCACAGATACGCAGTATTTT

size: many
D: .
J: TRBJ1-1
V: TRBV20-1
CDR3: CSAFVAGPNTEAFF
DNA: TGCAGTGCTTTCGTGGCGGGGCCCAACACTGAAGCTTTCTTT

size: few
D: .
J: TRBJ2-7
V: TRBV5-6
CDR3: CASSFDATGAYEQYF
DNA: TGTGCCAGCAGCTTTGACGCAACCGGCGCCTACGAGCAGTACTTC

size: many
D: .
J: TRBJ1-4
V: TRBV7-9
CDR3: CASSTGALELFF
DNA: TGTGCCAGCAGCACGGGAGCACTTGAACTGTTTTTT

size: many
D: .
J: TRBJ1-2
V: TRBV6-1
CDR3: CASSEGVGYTF
DNA: TGTGCCAGCAGTGAAGGTGTTGGCTACACCTTC